This T cell receptor (beta chain) was found in a study of blood T cell repertoires in COVID-19. The CDR3 is made up of 16 amino acids. Germline CDR1 and CDR2: MDHEN and SYDVKM. The V gene lost 3 bases and the J gene lost 1 base, with 15 bases spanning the gap. Per the original data handling: Reference gene primer amplification in the assay estimated nucleated cell counts. Here immunoSEQ multiplex PCR was the method, and the copy in TCRdb shows in-frame clones only, minus some. V and J calls and clone size are copied from that table; D and trimming were computed from the DNA. The sample shows 95,000 to 150,000 clones, around 81% of them seen only once.

The specimen was peripheral blood. The chain employs TRBV28 and TRBJ1-1, with a possible D match to TRBD1 (5 bases). The sequence was collected from a man aged 55 to 70 with acute or convalescent COVID-19. CDR3 loop: CASSLAGNVGNTEAFF. The CDR3 DNA is TGTGCCAGCAGTTTGGCAGGGAATGTAGGGAACACTGAAGCTTTCTTT.